The T cell receptor beta chain under discussion was sequenced for a study of shared clonotypes between healthy human individuals. CDR3 length: 16 amino acids. Germline V gives CDR1 LGHNT, CDR2 FRNRAP. V shed 0 bases and J 4 bases; nucleotides not matched to a gene: 3. CD45RO-negative CD8 cells positively selected for CCR7 made up the naive population, which excluded terminally differentiated effector memory CD45RA+ cells. Deep was the level used in running the assay. The assay was immunoSEQ multiplex PCR, and TCRdb's table has in-frame clones only and misses some. The data contain millions of clones, about 95% of them seen just once; the ten biggest clones take up around 1.1%. About this clone itself: Antigen unknown.

Study-wide results and limits: In this cohort, only blood was sampled, and tissue repertoires likely differ.

This chain joins TRBV12-5 and TRBJ2-5; TRBD2 matches at 12 bases. The specimen sequenced was naive CD8+ T cells sorted from blood. This TCR came from a man aged 18 to 29 in good health. As DNA, the CDR3 is TGTGCTAGTGGTTTGGTACCTAGCGGGAGGGCAGAGACCCAGTACTTC. Its translation is CASGLVPSGRAETQYF.